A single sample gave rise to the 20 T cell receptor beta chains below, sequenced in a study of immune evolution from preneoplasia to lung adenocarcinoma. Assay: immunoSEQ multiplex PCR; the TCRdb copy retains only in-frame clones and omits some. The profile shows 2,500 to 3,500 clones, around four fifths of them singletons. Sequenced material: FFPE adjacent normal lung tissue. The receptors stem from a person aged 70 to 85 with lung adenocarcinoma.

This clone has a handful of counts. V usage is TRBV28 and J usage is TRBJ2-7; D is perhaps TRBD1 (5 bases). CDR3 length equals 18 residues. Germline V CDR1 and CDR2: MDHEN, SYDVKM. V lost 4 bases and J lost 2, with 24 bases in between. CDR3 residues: CASSSDFRGKGIPYEQYF. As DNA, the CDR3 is TGTGCCAGCAGTTCCGACTTTAGGGGAAAAGGCATTCCCTACGAGCAGTACTTC.

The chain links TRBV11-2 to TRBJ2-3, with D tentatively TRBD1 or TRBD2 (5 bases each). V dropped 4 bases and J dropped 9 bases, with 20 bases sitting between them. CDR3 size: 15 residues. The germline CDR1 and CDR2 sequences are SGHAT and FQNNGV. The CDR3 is CASSSRGAPLGTQYF. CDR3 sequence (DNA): TGTGCCAGCAGCTCAAGAGGGGCTCCCCTAGGGACGCAGTATTTT.

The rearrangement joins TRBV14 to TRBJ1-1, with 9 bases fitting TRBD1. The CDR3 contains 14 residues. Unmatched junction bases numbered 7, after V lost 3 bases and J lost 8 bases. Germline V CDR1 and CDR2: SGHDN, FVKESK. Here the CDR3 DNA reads TGTGCCAGCAGCCACCCCGGGACAGGGCGGGAAGCTTTCTTT. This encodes CASSHPGTGREAFF.

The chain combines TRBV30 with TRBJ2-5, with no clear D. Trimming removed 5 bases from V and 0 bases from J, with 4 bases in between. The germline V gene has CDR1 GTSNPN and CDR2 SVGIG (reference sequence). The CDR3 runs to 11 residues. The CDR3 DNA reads TGTGCCTGGGGCAACCAAGAGACCCAGTACTTC. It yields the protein CAWGNQETQYF.

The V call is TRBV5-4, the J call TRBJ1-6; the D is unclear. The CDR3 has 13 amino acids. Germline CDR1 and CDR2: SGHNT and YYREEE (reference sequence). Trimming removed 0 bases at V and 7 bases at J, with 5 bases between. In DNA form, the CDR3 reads TGTGCCAGCAGCTTGGAAGGGAATTCACCCCTCCACTTT. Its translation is CASSLEGNSPLHF.

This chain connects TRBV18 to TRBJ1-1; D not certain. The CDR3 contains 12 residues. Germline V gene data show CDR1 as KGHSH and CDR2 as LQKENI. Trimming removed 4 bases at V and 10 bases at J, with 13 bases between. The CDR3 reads CASSQRQEAAFF. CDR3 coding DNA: TGTGCCAGCTCACAAAGACAAGAGGCAGCTTTCTTT.

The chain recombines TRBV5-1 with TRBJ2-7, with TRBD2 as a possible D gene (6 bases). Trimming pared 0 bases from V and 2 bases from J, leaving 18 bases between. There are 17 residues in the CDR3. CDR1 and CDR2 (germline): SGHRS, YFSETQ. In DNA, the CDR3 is TGCGCCAGCAGCTTGGCTGGGCGGGACCGGAGAGCCTACGAGCAGTACTTC. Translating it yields CASSLAGRDRRAYEQYF.

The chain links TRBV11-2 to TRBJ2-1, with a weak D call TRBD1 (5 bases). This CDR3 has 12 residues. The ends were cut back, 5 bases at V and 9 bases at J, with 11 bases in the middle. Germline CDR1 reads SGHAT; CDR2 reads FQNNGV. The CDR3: CASSLGATEQFF. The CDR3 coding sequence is TGTGCCAGCAGCCTAGGGGCAACTGAGCAGTTCTTC.

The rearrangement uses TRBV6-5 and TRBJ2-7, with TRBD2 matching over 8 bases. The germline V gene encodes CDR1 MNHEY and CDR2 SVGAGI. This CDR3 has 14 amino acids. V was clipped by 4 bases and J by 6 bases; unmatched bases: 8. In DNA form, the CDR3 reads TGTGCCAGCAGTTTGACTAGCGTGAAGGGCGAGCAGTACTTC. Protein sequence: CASSLTSVKGEQYF.

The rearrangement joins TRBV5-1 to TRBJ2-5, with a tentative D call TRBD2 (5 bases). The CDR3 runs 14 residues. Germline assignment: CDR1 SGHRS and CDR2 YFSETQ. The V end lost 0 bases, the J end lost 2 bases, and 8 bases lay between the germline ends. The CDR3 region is CASSLDPGQETQYF. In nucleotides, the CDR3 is TGCGCCAGCAGCTTGGATCCGGGGCAAGAGACCCAGTACTTC.

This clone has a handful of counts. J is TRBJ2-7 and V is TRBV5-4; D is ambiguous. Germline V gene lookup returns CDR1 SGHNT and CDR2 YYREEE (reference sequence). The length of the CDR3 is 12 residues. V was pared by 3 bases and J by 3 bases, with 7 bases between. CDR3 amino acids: CASSYDHYEQYF. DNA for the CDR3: TGTGCCAGCAGCTATGACCACTACGAGCAGTACTTC.

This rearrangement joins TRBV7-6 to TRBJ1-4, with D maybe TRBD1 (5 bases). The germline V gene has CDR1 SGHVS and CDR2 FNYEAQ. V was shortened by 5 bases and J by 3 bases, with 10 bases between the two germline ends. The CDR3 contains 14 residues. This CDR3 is CASSQTVSNEKLFF. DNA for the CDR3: TGTGCCAGCAGCCAGACAGTATCTAATGAAAAACTGTTTTTT.

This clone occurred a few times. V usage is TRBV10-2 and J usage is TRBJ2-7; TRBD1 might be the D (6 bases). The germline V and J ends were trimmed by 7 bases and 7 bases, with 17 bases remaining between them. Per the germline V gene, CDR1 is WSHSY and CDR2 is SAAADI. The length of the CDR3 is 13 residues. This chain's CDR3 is CASNLNRAGEQYF. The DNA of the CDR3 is TGCGCCAGCAATCTCAACAGGGCTGGGGAGCAGTACTTC.

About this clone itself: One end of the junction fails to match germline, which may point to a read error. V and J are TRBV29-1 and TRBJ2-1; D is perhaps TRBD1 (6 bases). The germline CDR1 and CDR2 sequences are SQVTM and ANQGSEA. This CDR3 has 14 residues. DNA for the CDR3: TGCAACGTTGAAGACGCGACAGGTAACAATGAGCAGTTCTTC. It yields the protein CNVEDATGNNEQFF.

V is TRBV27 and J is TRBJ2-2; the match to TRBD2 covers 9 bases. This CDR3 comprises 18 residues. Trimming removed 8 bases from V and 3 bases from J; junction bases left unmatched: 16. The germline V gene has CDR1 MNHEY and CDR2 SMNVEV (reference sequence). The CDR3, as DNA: TGTGCCAGCGAATGGTGGCTAGCGGGGATTCTGGACACCGGGGAGCTGTTTTTT. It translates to CASEWWLAGILDTGELFF.

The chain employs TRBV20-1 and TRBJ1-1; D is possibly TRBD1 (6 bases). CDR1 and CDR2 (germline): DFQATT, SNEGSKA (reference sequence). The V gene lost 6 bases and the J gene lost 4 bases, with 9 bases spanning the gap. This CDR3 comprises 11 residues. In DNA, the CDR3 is TGCAGTGCCGAAGGGGGCACTGAAGCTTTCTTT. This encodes CSAEGGTEAFF.

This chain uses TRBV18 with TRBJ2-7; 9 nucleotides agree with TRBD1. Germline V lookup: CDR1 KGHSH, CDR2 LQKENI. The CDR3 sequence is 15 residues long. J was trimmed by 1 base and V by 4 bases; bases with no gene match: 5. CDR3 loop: CASSHTGGSSYEQYF. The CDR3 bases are TGTGCCAGCTCACACACAGGGGGCAGTTCCTACGAGCAGTACTTC.

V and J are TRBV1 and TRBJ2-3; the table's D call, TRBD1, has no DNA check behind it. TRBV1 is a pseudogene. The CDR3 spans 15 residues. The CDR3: CTSRPGQYGTDTQYF. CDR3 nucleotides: TGCACCAGCAGACCGGGACAGTATGGAACAGATACGCAGTATTTT.

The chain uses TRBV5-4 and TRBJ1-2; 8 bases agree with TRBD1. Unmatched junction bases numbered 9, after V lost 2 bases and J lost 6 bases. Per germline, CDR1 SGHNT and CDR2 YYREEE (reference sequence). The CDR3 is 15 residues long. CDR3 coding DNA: TGTGCCAGCAGCTTAGACGACGGACAGGGAGATGGCTACACCTTC. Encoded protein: CASSLDDGQGDGYTF. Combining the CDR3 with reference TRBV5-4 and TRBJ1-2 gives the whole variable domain ETGVTQSPTHLIKTRGQQVTLRCSSQSGHNTVSWYQQALGQGPQFIFQYYREEENGRGNFPPRFSGLQFPNYSSELNVNALELDDSALYLCASSLDDGQGDGYTFGSGTRLTVV.

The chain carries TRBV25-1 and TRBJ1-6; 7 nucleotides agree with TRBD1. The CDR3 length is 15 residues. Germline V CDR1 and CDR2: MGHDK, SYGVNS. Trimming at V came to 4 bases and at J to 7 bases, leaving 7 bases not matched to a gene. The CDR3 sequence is CASSAPTGWNSPLHF. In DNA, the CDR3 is TGTGCCAGCAGTGCCCCGACAGGGTGGAATTCACCCCTCCACTTT.